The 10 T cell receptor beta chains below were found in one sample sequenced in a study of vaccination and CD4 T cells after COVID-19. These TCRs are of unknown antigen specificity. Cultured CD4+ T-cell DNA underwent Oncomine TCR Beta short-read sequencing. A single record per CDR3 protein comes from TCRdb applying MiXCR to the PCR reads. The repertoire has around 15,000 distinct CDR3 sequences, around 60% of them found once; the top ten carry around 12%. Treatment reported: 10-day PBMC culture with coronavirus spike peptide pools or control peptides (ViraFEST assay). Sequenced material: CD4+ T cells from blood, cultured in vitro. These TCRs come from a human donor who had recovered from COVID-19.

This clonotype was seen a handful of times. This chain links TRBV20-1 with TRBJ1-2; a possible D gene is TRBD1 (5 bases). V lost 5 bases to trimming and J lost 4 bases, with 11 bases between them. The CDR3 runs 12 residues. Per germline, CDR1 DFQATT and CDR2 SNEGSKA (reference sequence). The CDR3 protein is CSAPTGSYGYTF. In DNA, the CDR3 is TGCAGTGCTCCCACAGGATCCTATGGCTACACCTTC.

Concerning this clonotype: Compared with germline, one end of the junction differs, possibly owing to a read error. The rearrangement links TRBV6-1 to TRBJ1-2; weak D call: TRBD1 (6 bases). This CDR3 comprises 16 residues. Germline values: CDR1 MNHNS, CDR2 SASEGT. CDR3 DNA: TGTGCCATCAGTGAGTCCCCGGGGGGGCCGAACTATGGCTACACCTTC. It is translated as CAISESPGGPNYGYTF.

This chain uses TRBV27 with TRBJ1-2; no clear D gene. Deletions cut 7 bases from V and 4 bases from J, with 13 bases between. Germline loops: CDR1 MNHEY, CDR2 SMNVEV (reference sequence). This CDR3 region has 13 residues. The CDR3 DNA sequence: TGTGCCAGCACCCCACGAGGCGGCTATGGCTACACCTTC. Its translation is CASTPRGGYGYTF.

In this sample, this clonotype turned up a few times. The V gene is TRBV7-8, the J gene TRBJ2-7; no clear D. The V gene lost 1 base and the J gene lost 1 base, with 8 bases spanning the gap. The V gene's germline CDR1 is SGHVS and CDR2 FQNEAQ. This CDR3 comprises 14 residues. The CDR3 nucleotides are TGTGCCAGCAGCTTAGAAGCCCGATCCTACGAGCAGTACTTC. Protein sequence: CASSLEARSYEQYF.

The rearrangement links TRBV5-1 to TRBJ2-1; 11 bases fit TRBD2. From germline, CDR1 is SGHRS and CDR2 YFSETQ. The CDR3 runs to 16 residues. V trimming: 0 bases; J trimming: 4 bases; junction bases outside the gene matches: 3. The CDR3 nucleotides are TGCGCCAGCAGCTTGGCGGGACTAGCGGTTTACAATGAGCAGTTCTTC. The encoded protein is CASSLAGLAVYNEQFF.

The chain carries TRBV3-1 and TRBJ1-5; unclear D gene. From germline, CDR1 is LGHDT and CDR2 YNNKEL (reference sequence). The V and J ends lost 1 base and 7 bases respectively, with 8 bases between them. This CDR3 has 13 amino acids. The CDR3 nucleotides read TGTGCCAGCAGCCAAGGTTTGGGACAGCCCCAGCATTTT. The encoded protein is CASSQGLGQPQHF. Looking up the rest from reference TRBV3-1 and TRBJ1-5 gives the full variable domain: DTAVSQTPKYLVTQMGNDKSIKCEQNLGHDTMYWYKQDSKKFLKIMFSYNNKELIINETVPNRFSPKSPDKAHLNLHINSLELGDSAVYFCASSQGLGQPQHFGDGTRLSIL.

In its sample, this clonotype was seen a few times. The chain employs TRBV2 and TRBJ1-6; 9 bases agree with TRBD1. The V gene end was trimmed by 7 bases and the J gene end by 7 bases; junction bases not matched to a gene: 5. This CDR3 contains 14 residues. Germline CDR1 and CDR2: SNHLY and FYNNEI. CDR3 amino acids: CASTIDRGNSPLHF. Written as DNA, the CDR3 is TGTGCCAGCACTATCGACAGGGGGAATTCACCCCTCCACTTT.

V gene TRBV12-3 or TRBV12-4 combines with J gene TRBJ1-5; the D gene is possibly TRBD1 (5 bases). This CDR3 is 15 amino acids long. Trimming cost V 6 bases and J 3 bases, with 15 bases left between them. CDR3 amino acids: CASSRGTEFNQPQHF. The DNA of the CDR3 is TGTGCCAGCAGCCGCGGGACGGAGTTCAATCAGCCCCAGCATTTT.

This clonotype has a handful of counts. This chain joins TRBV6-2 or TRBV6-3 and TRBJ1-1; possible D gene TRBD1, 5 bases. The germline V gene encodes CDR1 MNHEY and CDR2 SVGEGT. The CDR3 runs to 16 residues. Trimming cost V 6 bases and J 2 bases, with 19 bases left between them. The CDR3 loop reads CASSLRPRQPNTEAFF. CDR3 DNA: TGTGCCAGCAGCCTACGTCCACGACAGCCCAACACTGAAGCTTTCTTT.

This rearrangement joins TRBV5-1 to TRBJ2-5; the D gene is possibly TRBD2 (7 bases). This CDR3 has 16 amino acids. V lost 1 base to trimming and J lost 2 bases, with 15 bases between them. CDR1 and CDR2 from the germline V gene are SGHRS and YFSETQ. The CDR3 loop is CASSLTPRGAQETQYF. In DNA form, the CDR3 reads TGCGCCAGCAGCTTGACCCCCCGGGGGGCGCAAGAGACCCAGTACTTC.